This T cell receptor (beta chain) emerged from a study of T cells after somatic rescue of genetic block. The CDR3 has 17 amino acids. J gave up 1 base and V 2 bases, and 7 bases lay outside the gene matches. CDR1 LNHDA and CDR2 SQIVND come from the germline V gene (reference sequence). This table comes from immunoSEQ multiplex PCR, and its TCRdb copy is limited to in-frame clones, with some not included. The sample comprises 70,000 or so clones, 85% to 95% of which are singletons, and roughly 2.8% rests with the top ten. The source of this sequence is a man aged 40-49 years. The specimen sequenced was peripheral blood mononuclear cells (PBMCs). V and J are TRBV19 and TRBJ2-3, with TRBD2 identical over 9 bases. The CDR3 sequence: CASSITGSSGGTDTQYF. For the CDR3, the DNA is TGTGCCAGTAGTATAACCGGGTCTAGCGGGGGCACAGATACGCAGTATTTT.